The 26 T cell receptor beta chains listed next were all sequenced from one sample in a study of blood T cell repertoires in COVID-19. Assay used: immunoSEQ multiplex PCR; TCRdb lists only in-frame clones, some missing. The sample records under 250,000 clones, 80% to 95% being singletons. What was sequenced was peripheral blood. These receptors were collected from a man aged 55-75 years with COVID-19, enrolled during active disease.

This clone was seen just once. The chain uses TRBV27 and TRBJ2-1; TRBD2 agrees at 8 bases. The germline V gene has CDR1 MNHEY and CDR2 SMNVEV (reference sequence). This CDR3 is built from 16 residues. V was clipped by 1 base and J by 2 bases; unmatched bases: 4. CDR3 sequence: CASSLFTSGAYNEQFF. CDR3 nucleotides: TGTGCCAGCAGTTTATTTACTAGCGGAGCCTACAATGAGCAGTTCTTC.

This sequence joins TRBV6-2 or TRBV6-3 and TRBJ2-1, with D possibly being TRBD2 (6 bases). The germline V gene encodes CDR1 MNHEY and CDR2 SVGEGT. Trimming took off 5 bases at V and 10 bases at J, with 9 bases between the two ends. CDR3 size: 11 residues. The CDR3 DNA follows: TGTGCCAGCAGTGCTCGGGGGGAGCAGTTCTTC. It is translated as CASSARGEQFF.

The rearrangement joins TRBV29-1 to TRBJ2-1; D perhaps matches TRBD1 (5 bases). This CDR3 contains 13 residues. The germline V gene has CDR1 SQVTM and CDR2 ANQGSEA. The germline V and J ends were trimmed by 4 bases and 7 bases, with 14 bases remaining between them. This CDR3 reads CSVVIIRANEQFF. As DNA, the CDR3 is TGCAGCGTTGTTATCATCAGGGCTAATGAGCAGTTCTTC.

The CDR3 DNA is TGCGCCAGCAACCCCGGGACTAGCGGAAACTCTAGCACAGATACGCAGTATTTT. This gives the protein CASNPGTSGNSSTDTQYF. This chain connects TRBV10-1 to TRBJ2-3; 11 positions agree with TRBD2. Per the germline V gene, CDR1 is WNHNN and CDR2 is SYGVQD (reference sequence). Trimming took 7 bases from V and 0 from J; bases not matched to a gene: 12. This CDR3 has 18 residues.

The chain joins TRBV4-1 to TRBJ2-5, with TRBD1 matching over 8 bases. CDR1 is MGHRA and CDR2 is YSYEKL in the germline V gene. The CDR3 length is 16 residues. J gave up 5 bases and V 1 base, and 9 bases lay outside the gene matches. This CDR3 is CASSQAADTGGETQYF. DNA for the CDR3: TGCGCCAGCAGCCAAGCCGCGGATACAGGGGGGGAGACCCAGTACTTC.

The chain employs TRBV7-2 and TRBJ1-1; D possibly corresponds to TRBD1 (5 bases). The V gene's germline CDR1 is SGHTA and CDR2 FQGNSA. This CDR3 region has 14 residues. V was trimmed by 6 bases and J by 3 bases, leaving 14 bases between them. CDR3 bases: TGTGCCAGCAGAACGCATCGGGGGGACACTGAAGCTTTCTTT. Residues: CASRTHRGDTEAFF.

This clone was seen only once. The chain carries TRBV29-1 and TRBJ2-3; the D gene is possibly TRBD1 (6 bases). CDR1 is SQVTM, CDR2 ANQGSEA, per germline. V shed 0 bases and J shed 3 bases, with 13 bases lying between them. The CDR3 loop spans 15 amino acids. CDR3 region: CSVEDTGSPTDTQYF. The CDR3 DNA is TGCAGCGTTGAAGATACAGGGAGTCCAACAGATACGCAGTATTTT.

In its sample, this clone was seen once. The chain is built from TRBV5-1 and TRBJ2-2, with 8 bases lining up with TRBD2. The CDR3 extends over 15 amino acids. The germline CDR1 and CDR2 sequences are SGHRS and YFSETQ. J was trimmed by 3 bases and V by 0 bases; bases with no gene match: 1. CDR3 residues: CASSLDGRDTGELFF. CDR3 DNA sequence: TGCGCCAGCAGCTTGGACGGGAGGGACACCGGGGAGCTGTTTTTT.

This clone was recorded only once. The CDR3 DNA reads as TGTGCCAGTAGTCCCCCGGGACAGGCTGGCTACACCTTC. Translated, it gives CASSPPGQAGYTF. The gene calls are TRBV19 and TRBJ1-2, with 8 bases fitting TRBD1. The V gene's germline CDR1 is LNHDA and CDR2 SQIVND (reference sequence). The CDR3 runs to 13 residues. J gave up 7 bases and V 5 bases, and 6 bases lay outside the gene matches.

The V call is TRBV6-5, the J call TRBJ1-2; D is undetermined. This CDR3 comprises 13 residues. V was pared by 5 bases and J by 3 bases, with 10 bases between. Germline V gives CDR1 MNHEY, CDR2 SVGAGI. CDR3 DNA: TGTGCCAGCAGTCTCGACGGAGACTATGGCTACACCTTC. It translates to CASSLDGDYGYTF.

V gene TRBV2 combines with J gene TRBJ2-1; 8 bases are a match to TRBD2. Losses at the gene ends were 10 bases for V and 4 bases for J; bases not matched to a gene: 3. Looked up from germline, CDR1 is SNHLY and CDR2 is FYNNEI. CDR3 length: 12 amino acids. The CDR3 region has the DNA TGTGCCACGGGACTAGAGTACAATGAGCAGTTCTTC. Its translation is CATGLEYNEQFF.

This clone has only one observation. The genes are TRBV27 and TRBJ1-5; D is ambiguous. The germline CDR1 and CDR2 sequences are MNHEY and SMNVEV (reference sequence). Trimming took 2 bases from V and 4 from J, leaving 6 bases between them. The CDR3 runs to 13 residues. CDR3 in DNA: TGTGCCAGCAGTTTAGAGAGTAATCAGCCCCAGCATTTT. Its protein is CASSLESNQPQHF.

Points on this clone: At one of its ends the junction is not consistent with the germline gene, which may arise from a read error. V gene TRBV5-6 combines with J gene TRBJ2-3; D possibly corresponds to TRBD1 (6 bases). Germline V gene lookup returns CDR1 SGHDT and CDR2 YYEEEE. The CDR3 consists of 11 residues. This CDR3 is CASSFAGERRF. The CDR3 region has the DNA TGTGCCAGCAGCTTTGCAGGGGAACGCAGGTTT.

Regarding this clone: Additional DNA sequences in this sample encode the identical CDR3. The gene calls are TRBV2 and TRBJ2-3; 11 bases line up with TRBD2. The V gene's germline CDR1 is SNHLY and CDR2 FYNNEI. The junction had 1 base not matched to a gene; V was cut back by 8 bases and J by 0 bases. The CDR3 is 14 residues long. CDR3 bases: TGTGCCAGCCGACTAGCGGGAAGCACAGATACGCAGTATTTT. Amino acid sequence: CASRLAGSTDTQYF.

A single count supports this clone. This chain joins TRBV18 and TRBJ2-1, with 7 bases that match TRBD1. Germline V gene data show CDR1 as KGHSH and CDR2 as LQKENI. The CDR3 has 14 amino acids. Germline trimming cut 4 bases from V and 0 bases from J; bases unmatched to any gene: 0. This CDR3 reads CASSRDSSYNEQFF. The CDR3 region has the DNA TGTGCCAGCTCACGGGACAGCTCCTACAATGAGCAGTTCTTC.

The rearrangement links TRBV30 to TRBJ2-6; 7 positions match TRBD1. Trimming at V came to 0 bases and at J to 0 bases, leaving 2 bases not matched to a gene. Per germline, CDR1 GTSNPN and CDR2 SVGIG (reference sequence). CDR3 length: 16 residues. The CDR3 protein is CAWSVDRTSGANVLTF. The CDR3 nucleotides read TGTGCCTGGAGTGTGGACAGGACCTCTGGGGCCAACGTCCTGACTTTC.

The V call is TRBV20-1, the J call TRBJ1-3; no definite D call. Germline V gene lookup returns CDR1 DFQATT and CDR2 SNEGSKA (reference sequence). Trimming shortened V by 3 bases and J by 1 base, and 13 bases separated the two germline ends. This CDR3 contains 15 residues. CDR3 loop: CSASRRAGSGNTIYF. The CDR3 nucleotides read TGCAGTGCTAGTCGGAGAGCCGGTTCTGGAAACACCATATATTTT.

The chain recombines TRBV12-3 or TRBV12-4 with TRBJ1-1; unclear D gene. CDR3 size: 13 residues. Deletions cut 1 base from V and 1 base from J, with 4 bases between. CDR3 amino acids: CASSLVENTEAFF. In nucleotides, the CDR3 is TGTGCCAGCAGTTTAGTAGAGAACACTGAAGCTTTCTTT.

The CDR3: CASISLSSPLHGYTF. The CDR3 nucleotides are TGTGCCAGCATTTCCCTATCCTCCCCTCTCCATGGCTACACCTTC. The rearrangement joins TRBV28 to TRBJ1-2, with D uncertain. The germline CDR1 and CDR2 sequences are MDHEN and SYDVKM. The CDR3 extends over 15 amino acids. V gave up 7 bases and J gave up 6 bases, with 21 bases separating them.

CDR3: CASSSGTIGYTF. The CDR3 DNA follows: TGTGCCAGCAGTTCGGGGACTATTGGCTACACCTTC. V gene TRBV12-3 or TRBV12-4 combines with J gene TRBJ1-2; perhaps TRBD1 as D (5 bases). This CDR3 comprises 12 residues. The V end was cut by 4 bases, the J end by 7 bases, with 10 bases between.

The rearrangement links TRBV11-2 to TRBJ2-2, with D possibly TRBD1 on 5 matching bases. The CDR3 contains 15 residues. Between the trimmed V and J ends, which lost 1 base and 6 bases, there was a span of 12 bases. Germline CDR1 is SGHAT and CDR2 is FQNNGV. CDR3 loop: CASSLVQGMAGELFF. The DNA of the CDR3 is TGTGCCAGCAGCTTAGTTCAGGGAATGGCCGGGGAGCTGTTTTTT.

The chain joins TRBV27 to TRBJ2-2; 8 bases are a match to TRBD2. CDR3 length: 17 amino acids. V was pared by 5 bases and J by 0 bases, with 8 bases of the junction left unmatched. Germline V gene sequence: CDR1 MNHEY, CDR2 SMNVEV (reference sequence). CDR3 in amino acids: CASSLHPGGPNTGELFF. CDR3 coding DNA: TGTGCCAGCAGTCTCCACCCGGGAGGGCCGAACACCGGGGAGCTGTTTTTT.

This clone was seen a single time. The genes are TRBV3-1 (or the pseudogene TRBV3-2) and TRBJ1-2; 7 positions match TRBD1. Germline lookup yields CDR1 LGHDT and CDR2 YNNKEL (reference sequence). The CDR3 runs 14 residues. V lost 5 bases and J lost 6; bases outside the gene matches: 9. The CDR3 is CASSTRQGSNGYTF. The CDR3, as DNA: TGTGCCAGCAGCACCCGACAGGGTTCAAATGGCTACACCTTC.

The rearrangement uses TRBV30 and TRBJ1-3; D possibly corresponds to TRBD1 (6 bases). The V gene lost 3 bases and the J gene lost 4 bases, with 16 bases spanning the gap. Germline V gives CDR1 GTSNPN, CDR2 SVGIG (reference sequence). There are 15 residues in the CDR3. This chain's CDR3 is CAWRDRTQLGNTIYF. The DNA for the CDR3 is TGTGCCTGGAGGGACAGAACTCAACTAGGAAACACCATATATTTT. The full variable domain, with the rest looked up from reference TRBV30 and TRBJ1-3, is SQTIHQWPATLVQPVGSPLSLECTVEGTSNPNLYWYRQAAGRGLQLLFYSVGIGQISSEVPQNLSASRPQDRQFILSSKKLLLSDSGFYLCAWRDRTQLGNTIYFGEGSWLTVV.

The V and J genes are TRBV7-2 and TRBJ2-7; 13 nucleotides line up with TRBD2. V dropped 1 base and J dropped 5; count of bases not matched to a gene: 2. Germline assignment: CDR1 SGHTA and CDR2 FQGNSA. The CDR3 contains 15 residues. The CDR3 region has the DNA TGTGCCAGCAGCTTAGTGGGACTAGCGGGAAACGAGCAGTACTTC. As protein: CASSLVGLAGNEQYF.

V is TRBV6-5 and J is TRBJ2-1; D gene ambiguous. CDR3 length equals 13 residues. Trimming pared 7 bases from V and 8 bases from J, leaving 15 bases between. Germline V lookup: CDR1 MNHEY, CDR2 SVGAGI. CDR3 sequence reads: CASKGRVRDEQFF. CDR3 DNA: TGTGCCAGCAAAGGTCGAGTCCGGGATGAGCAGTTCTTC.